These T cell receptor beta chains were read from a single sample in a study of CD8 T cells in ankylosing spondylitis. One entry per CDR3 protein results from TCRdb running MiXCR on the 5' RACE reads. The sample carries around 210,000 distinct CDR3 sequences, under 8.5% recorded once. Specimen: blood, either unsorted or a sorted T cell fraction (not recorded which). Receptor source: a female donor with ankylosing spondylitis or in good health (not recorded which). Both conserved end residues are part of each CDR3. D genes are given only for firm matches. Only some rows state a clone size, as once, few, many or a class for expanded clones.

v_gene	d_gene	j_gene	abundance	CDR3aa	CDR3nt
TRBV10-3	-	TRBJ2-1	many	CATGRTYNEQFF	TGTGCCACGGGACGGACCTACAATGAGCAGTTCTTC
TRBV12-3/TRBV12-4	-	TRBJ2-1	many	CASSAVFGEGVHNEQFF	TGTGCCAGCAGTGCCGTTTTTGGGGAGGGGGTCCACAATGAGCAGTTCTTC
TRBV30	-	TRBJ1-5	many	CAWSGQGGHQPQHF	TGTGCCTGGAGTGGCCAGGGAGGACATCAGCCCCAGCATTTT
TRBV7-9	-	TRBJ1-1	many	CASSLLDLHHTEAFF	TGTGCCAGCAGCTTATTGGACCTCCACCACACTGAAGCTTTCTTT
TRBV4-3	TRBD1	TRBJ2-5	many	CASSRMTGAQETQYF	TGCGCCAGCAGCCGAATGACAGGGGCCCAAGAGACCCAGTACTTC
TRBV30	TRBD2	TRBJ2-7	many	CACTGASGSYEQYF	TGTGCCTGCACGGGGGCTAGCGGGAGCTACGAGCAGTACTTC
TRBV5-6	TRBD2	TRBJ2-7	-	CASSAPGTSGSYEQYF	TGTGCCAGCAGCGCCCCCGGGACTAGCGGGTCCTACGAGCAGTACTTC
TRBV11-1	-	TRBJ2-3	many	CASSRNSGGITDTQYF	TGTGCCAGCAGCCGAAACTCCGGTGGGATCACAGATACGCAGTATTTT
TRBV29-1	-	TRBJ2-7	many	CSVVWDTGEQYF	TGCAGCGTTGTTTGGGATACGGGCGAGCAGTACTTC
TRBV5-5	TRBD2	TRBJ2-1	-	CASGRQAGDFNEQFF	TGTGCCAGCGGTAGGCAAGCGGGAGACTTCAATGAGCAGTTCTTC
TRBV19	-	TRBJ1-4	many	CASKSRNEKLFF	TGTGCCAGTAAATCGAGGAATGAAAAACTGTTTTTT
TRBV7-2	-	TRBJ2-7	few	CASSSLEAVLAYEQYF	TGTGCCAGCAGCTCCCTGGAGGCAGTGCTCGCCTACGAGCAGTACTTC
TRBV20-1	-	TRBJ2-6	many	CSAPVFSGANVLTF	TGCAGTGCTCCCGTCTTCTCTGGGGCCAACGTCCTGACTTTC
TRBV12-3/TRBV12-4	-	TRBJ2-1	-	CASSLGRGGGGAQFF	TGTGCCAGCAGTTTGGGAAGGGGGGGAGGGGGTGCGCAGTTCTTC
TRBV20-1	-	TRBJ2-2	many	CSAAGTGELFF	TGCAGTGCTGCGGGGACCGGGGAGCTGTTTTTT
TRBV5-1	-	TRBJ2-1	many	CASSAWSGSSYNEQFF	TGCGCCAGCAGCGCTTGGAGCGGCAGCTCCTACAATGAGCAGTTCTTC
TRBV3-1	TRBD2	TRBJ2-1	many	CASSQTISGREFF	TGTGCCAGCAGCCAAACGATTAGCGGGAGAGAGTTCTTC
TRBV6-1	TRBD1	TRBJ1-1	many	CASSEAGGITEAFF	TGTGCCAGCAGTGAGGCAGGGGGCATCACTGAAGCTTTCTTT
TRBV20-1	TRBD2	TRBJ2-1	many	CSATPGGLAGDNEQFF	TGCAGTGCCACCCCTGGAGGACTAGCGGGGGACAATGAGCAGTTCTTC
TRBV10-3	TRBD1	TRBJ2-7	-	CAISDNSQGETAYEQYF	TGTGCCATCAGTGATAACTCTCAGGGGGAGACGGCCTACGAGCAGTACTTC
TRBV7-3	-	TRBJ2-1	many	CASSSGDGEQFF	TGTGCCAGCAGCTCGGGGGATGGTGAGCAGTTCTTC
TRBV12-3/TRBV12-4	TRBD2	TRBJ2-7	many	CASGPSGSWEQYF	TGTGCCAGCGGTCCTAGCGGGAGTTGGGAGCAGTACTTC
TRBV2	-	TRBJ1-2	-	CASSEAQRAGDHGYTF	TGTGCCAGCAGTGAAGCGCAACGGGCAGGGGACCATGGCTACACCTTC
TRBV6-4	-	TRBJ2-7	few	CASRTGHEQYF	TGTGCCAGCAGAACAGGACACGAGCAGTACTTC
TRBV6-2/TRBV6-3	-	TRBJ2-1	-	CASSYLESVEQFF	TGTGCCAGCAGTTACCTAGAAAGCGTTGAGCAGTTCTTC
TRBV30	-	TRBJ1-5	-	CAWSVGLYSNQPQHF	TGTGCCTGGAGCGTCGGACTATATAGCAATCAGCCCCAGCATTTT
TRBV25-1	-	TRBJ2-5	many	CASSETDFQETQYF	TGTGCCAGCAGTGAAACGGACTTCCAAGAGACCCAGTACTTC
TRBV2	TRBD2	TRBJ2-1	few	CASSQGLAHRNEQFF	TGTGCCAGCAGTCAGGGACTAGCTCATAGGAATGAGCAGTTCTTC
TRBV10-3	-	TRBJ2-1	many	CAISSGSGPYEQFF	TGTGCCATCAGTTCGGGCTCGGGACCGTATGAGCAGTTCTTC
TRBV5-1	-	TRBJ2-3	many	CASSLEARPSTDTQYF	TGCGCCAGCAGCTTGGAGGCCAGACCGAGCACAGATACGCAGTATTTT
TRBV20-1	TRBD1	TRBJ2-2	few	CSVQQGVGELFF	TGCAGTGTTCAACAGGGGGTCGGGGAGCTGTTTTTT
TRBV11-2	-	TRBJ2-2	many	CASSFGTIDTGELFF	TGTGCCAGCAGCTTCGGAACGATCGACACCGGGGAGCTGTTTTTT
TRBV27	-	TRBJ2-1	many	CASTALYYNEQFF	TGTGCCAGCACTGCTCTCTACTACAATGAGCAGTTCTTC
TRBV6-2/TRBV6-3	-	TRBJ2-2	-	CASSYLTVLGTGELFF	TGTGCCAGCAGTTATCTGACAGTCTTGGGCACCGGGGAGCTGTTTTTT
TRBV30	-	TRBJ1-2	-	CAWSWSRGGGIYGYTF	TGTGCCTGGAGTTGGTCTCGCGGGGGCGGCATCTATGGCTACACCTTC
TRBV7-2	-	TRBJ2-1	many	CASSSTDGTHLNEQFF	TGTGCCAGCAGCTCTACTGACGGGACTCACCTGAATGAGCAGTTCTTC
TRBV20-1	TRBD2	TRBJ2-7	few	CSAAVAGGLHAYEQYF	TGCAGTGCCGCTGTAGCGGGAGGCCTCCACGCCTACGAGCAGTACTTC
TRBV20-1	TRBD2	TRBJ2-5	many	CSARDWSSGRETQYF	TGCAGTGCTAGAGATTGGTCTAGCGGGAGGGAGACCCAGTACTTC
TRBV19	-	TRBJ1-5	many	CASSKGQGLGQPQHF	TGTGCCAGTAGCAAAGGACAAGGACTGGGTCAGCCCCAGCATTTT
TRBV7-8	TRBD2	TRBJ2-1	-	CASSLGLAGWDEDNEQFF	TGTGCCAGCAGCTTAGGACTAGCGGGCTGGGACGAGGACAATGAGCAGTTCTTC
TRBV29-1	TRBD1	TRBJ1-1	many	CSGNRGMVNTEAFF	TGCAGCGGTAACAGGGGGATGGTGAACACTGAAGCTTTCTTT
TRBV7-9	-	TRBJ2-1	many	CASTSGLADEQFF	TGTGCCAGCACCTCGGGTTTGGCGGATGAGCAGTTCTTC
TRBV4-3	TRBD1	TRBJ2-3	many	CASSLTGAAGSGTDTQYF	TGCGCCAGCAGCTTAACAGGGGCCGCCGGGTCGGGCACAGATACGCAGTATTTT
TRBV15	-	TRBJ1-5	many	CATRRGSNQPQHF	TGTGCCACCAGACGGGGTAGCAATCAGCCCCAGCATTTT
TRBV12-3/TRBV12-4	-	TRBJ2-1	many	CASTHRRHLGEQFF	TGTGCCAGCACTCATCGGAGACATCTTGGTGAGCAGTTCTTC
TRBV18	-	TRBJ2-6	many	CASSDSGANVLTF	TGTGCCAGCTCCGACTCTGGGGCCAACGTCCTGACTTTC
TRBV20-1	-	TRBJ2-1	few	CSASPLLSYNEQFF	TGCAGTGCTAGCCCTCTACTCTCCTACAATGAGCAGTTCTTC
TRBV12-3/TRBV12-4	-	TRBJ2-1	many	CASNTQGGHEQFF	TGTGCCAGCAATACACAGGGGGGGCATGAGCAGTTCTTC
TRBV7-3	-	TRBJ2-1	few	CASSPSREYEQFF	TGTGCCAGCAGCCCTAGCCGGGAGTATGAGCAGTTCTTC
TRBV20-1	-	TRBJ2-1	many	CSAQELFSYNEQFF	TGCAGTGCTCAGGAACTATTCTCCTACAATGAGCAGTTCTTC
TRBV7-2	-	TRBJ2-1	few	CASSLKAGEQFF	TGTGCCAGCAGCTTAAAGGCCGGCGAGCAGTTCTTC
TRBV5-4	TRBD2	TRBJ2-3	many	CASSSPSGAPRDTQYF	TGTGCCAGCAGCTCTCCTAGCGGAGCCCCACGGGATACGCAGTATTTT
TRBV5-1	-	TRBJ2-7	many	CASRLQGDQHEQYF	TGCGCCAGCAGACTACAGGGTGATCAGCACGAGCAGTACTTC